The rows below give T cell receptor beta chains drawn from one sample of a study of shared clonotypes between healthy human individuals. Libraries were prepared by immunoSEQ multiplex PCR; TCRdb keeps only in-frame clonotypes and omits some of them. The table has about 820,000 clones, roughly 92% seen once. The sample taken for sequencing was naive CD8+ T cells sorted from blood. The source of these receptors is a man aged 25 to 40 in good health. CDR3s leave out the opening cysteine and the closing phenylalanine or tryptophan.

length | J | V | CDR3
15 | TRBJ2-2 | TRBV2 | ASSEALRTGNFGELF
14 | TRBJ2-2 | TRBV14 | ASSLTVLVNTGELF
11 | TRBJ2-1 | TRBV11-3 | ASKRGDYNEQF
14 | TRBJ2-2 | TRBV27 | ASSGARQGKAGELF
11 | TRBJ2-1 | TRBV19 | ASSIGTGYEQF
12 | TRBJ1-1 | TRBV6-1 | ASSEVYTVRKAF
12 | TRBJ2-4 | TRBV29-1 | SVAGQGAKNIQY
13 | TRBJ1-5 | TRBV28 | ASSLRQGGNQPQH
13 | TRBJ1-1 | TRBV5-1 | ASSLAQGKNTEAF
14 | TRBJ2-1 | TRBV5-6 | ASSLEGAGSYNEQF
15 | TRBJ1-4 | TRBV2 | ASSAPGQGATNEKLF
12 | TRBJ2-7 | TRBV19 | ASSITAGIDEQY